The sequence of this TCR beta chain was determined in a study of T-cell memory formation after mild COVID-19. Study overall: Clusters of TCRs were largely donor specific.

Trimming took 0 bases from V and 0 from J; bases not matched to a gene: 7. Germline-derived CDR1 and CDR2 are MGHRA and YSYEKL. The CDR3 contains 18 residues. 5'RACE with constant-segment primers built TCRalpha and TCRbeta cDNA libraries with UMIs. Via MiXCR, TCRdb re-called the 5' RACE reads, giving one row per CDR3 protein. The sample lists about 240,000 distinct CDR3 sequences, roughly 10% occurring once. This clonotype was seen a few times. Its antigen is as yet unknown. Study-wide results and limits: A second wave of clones peaked on day 37, and their SARS-CoV-2 specificity went unconfirmed.

Material: PBMCs or a T cell subset sorted from them (not recorded which). The sequence derives from a man younger than 30 who had mild COVID-19 (a few samples of this study predate the infection). Cell type and time point are not known. The chain couples TRBV4-1 to TRBJ1-2, with 10 bases aligning to TRBD1. The CDR3 sequence: CASSQDLGTGATNYGYTF. The CDR3 nucleotides are TGCGCCAGCAGCCAAGATTTGGGGACAGGGGCGACTAACTATGGCTACACCTTC.